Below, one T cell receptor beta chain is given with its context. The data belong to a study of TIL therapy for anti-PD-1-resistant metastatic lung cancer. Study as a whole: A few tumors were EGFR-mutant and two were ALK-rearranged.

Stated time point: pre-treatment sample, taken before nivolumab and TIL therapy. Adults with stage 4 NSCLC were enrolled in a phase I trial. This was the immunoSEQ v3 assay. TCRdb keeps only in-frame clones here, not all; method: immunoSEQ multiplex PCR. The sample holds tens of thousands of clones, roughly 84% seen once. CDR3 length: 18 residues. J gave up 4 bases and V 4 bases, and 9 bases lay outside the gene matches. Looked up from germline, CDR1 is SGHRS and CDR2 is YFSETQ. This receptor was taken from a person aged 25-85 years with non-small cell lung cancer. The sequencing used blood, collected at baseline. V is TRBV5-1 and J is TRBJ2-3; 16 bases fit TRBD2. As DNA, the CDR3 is TGCGCCAGCAGCACCGGGACTAGCGGGGGGGTTGGTCCAGATACGCAGTATTTT. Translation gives CASSTGTSGGVGPDTQYF.